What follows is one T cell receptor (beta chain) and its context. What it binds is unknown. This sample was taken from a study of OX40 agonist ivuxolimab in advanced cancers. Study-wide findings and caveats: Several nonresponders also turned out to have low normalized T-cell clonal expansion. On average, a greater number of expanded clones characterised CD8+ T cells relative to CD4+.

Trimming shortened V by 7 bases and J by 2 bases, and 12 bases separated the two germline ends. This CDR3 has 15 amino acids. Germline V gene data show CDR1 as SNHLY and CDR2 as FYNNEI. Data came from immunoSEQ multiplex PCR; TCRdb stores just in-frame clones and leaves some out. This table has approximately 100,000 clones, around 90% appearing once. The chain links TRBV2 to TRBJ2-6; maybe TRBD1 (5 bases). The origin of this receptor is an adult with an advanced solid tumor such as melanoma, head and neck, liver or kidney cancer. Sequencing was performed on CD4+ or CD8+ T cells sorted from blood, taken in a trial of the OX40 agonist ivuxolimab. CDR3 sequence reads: CASKQGSPGANVLTF. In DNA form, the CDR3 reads TGTGCCAGCAAGCAGGGATCTCCTGGGGCCAACGTCCTGACTTTC.